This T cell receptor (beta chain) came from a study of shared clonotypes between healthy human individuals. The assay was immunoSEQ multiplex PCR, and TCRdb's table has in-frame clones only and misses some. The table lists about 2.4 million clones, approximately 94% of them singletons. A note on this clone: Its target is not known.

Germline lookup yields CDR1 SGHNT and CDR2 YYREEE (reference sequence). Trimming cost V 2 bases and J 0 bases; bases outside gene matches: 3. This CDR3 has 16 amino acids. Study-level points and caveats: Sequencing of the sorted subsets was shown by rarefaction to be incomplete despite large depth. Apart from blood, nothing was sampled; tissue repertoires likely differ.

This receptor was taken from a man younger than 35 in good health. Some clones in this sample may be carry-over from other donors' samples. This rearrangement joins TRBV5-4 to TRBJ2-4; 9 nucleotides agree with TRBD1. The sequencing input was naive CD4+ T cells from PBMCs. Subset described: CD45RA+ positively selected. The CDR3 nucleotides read TGTGCCAGCAGCTTACAGGGGGCTCGAGCCAAAAACATTCAGTACTTC. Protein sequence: CASSLQGARAKNIQYF.